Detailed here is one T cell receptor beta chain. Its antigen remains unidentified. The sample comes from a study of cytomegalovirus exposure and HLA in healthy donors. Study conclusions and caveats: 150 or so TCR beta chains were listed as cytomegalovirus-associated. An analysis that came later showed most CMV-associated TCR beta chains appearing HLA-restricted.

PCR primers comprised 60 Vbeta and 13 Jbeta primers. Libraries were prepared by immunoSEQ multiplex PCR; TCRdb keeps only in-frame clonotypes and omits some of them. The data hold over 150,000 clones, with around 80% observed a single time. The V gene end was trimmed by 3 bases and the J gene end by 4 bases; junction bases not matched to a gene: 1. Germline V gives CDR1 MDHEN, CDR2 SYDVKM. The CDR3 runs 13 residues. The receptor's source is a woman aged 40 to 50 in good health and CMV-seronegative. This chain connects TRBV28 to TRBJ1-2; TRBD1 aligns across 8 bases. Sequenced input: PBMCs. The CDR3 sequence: CASSLDRVYGYTF. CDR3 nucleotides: TGTGCCAGCAGTTTGGACAGGGTCTATGGCTACACCTTC.